This entry lists 23 T cell receptor beta chains sequenced from one sample in a study of blood T cell repertoires in COVID-19. Clones were read by immunoSEQ multiplex PCR, and TCRdb kept only the in-frame ones, dropping some. This table has about 83,000 clones, roughly 90% appearing once. Sequencing was done on a sample of peripheral blood. These receptors were collected from a woman between 45 and 65 years old with active or convalescent COVID-19.

The chain employs TRBV12-5 and TRBJ2-1; TRBD2 agrees at 12 bases. This CDR3 has 14 amino acids. The V gene's germline CDR1 is LGHNT and CDR2 FRNRAP. V trimming: 7 bases; J trimming: 8 bases; junction bases outside the gene matches: 6. The CDR3 DNA is TGTGCTAGTGCCTCTAGCGGGGGGGCCCATGAGCAGTTCTTC. Translating gives CASASSGGAHEQFF.

The rearrangement uses TRBV29-1 and TRBJ1-2, with D maybe TRBD1 (5 bases). The CDR3 is 14 amino acids. Germline CDR1 and CDR2: SQVTM and ANQGSEA. The CDR3 DNA reads as TGCACCACCATCGGGGGAGAAGCTAACTATGGCTACACCTTC. Translated, it gives CTTIGGEANYGYTF.

The chain recombines TRBV30 with TRBJ1-1, with D tentatively TRBD1 (5 bases). V lost 2 bases to trimming and J lost 6 bases, with 13 bases between them. There are 13 residues in the CDR3. Germline V gives CDR1 GTSNPN, CDR2 SVGIG (reference sequence). CDR3 loop: CAWSRILGAEAFF. CDR3 nucleotide sequence: TGTGCCTGGAGTAGGATTTTAGGGGCTGAAGCTTTCTTT.

This clone was detected only once. V gene TRBV5-1 combines with J gene TRBJ2-3; 16 nucleotides agree with TRBD2. Germline V gene data show CDR1 as SGHRS and CDR2 as YFSETQ. The CDR3 contains 17 residues. The V segment lost 4 bases and the J segment 4 bases; nucleotides outside the gene matches: 6. The CDR3 sequence: CASSPGLAGGRADTQYF. The CDR3 DNA sequence: TGCGCCAGCAGCCCGGGACTAGCGGGGGGGCGGGCAGATACGCAGTATTTT.

The chain has TRBV30 and TRBJ1-2, with 9 bases aligning to TRBD1. J lost 1 base, V lost 6 bases, and 6 bases had no gene match. The CDR3 sequence is 14 residues long. CDR1 and CDR2 (germline): GTSNPN, SVGIG (reference sequence). The CDR3 region has the DNA TGTGCCTGCCCCGGACAGGGGATTAACTATGGCTACACCTTC. Protein product: CACPGQGINYGYTF.

The genes are TRBV2 and TRBJ2-2, with 7 bases aligning to TRBD1. This CDR3 has 15 amino acids. Germline values: CDR1 SNHLY, CDR2 FYNNEI. J was trimmed by 5 bases and V by 7 bases; bases with no gene match: 10. CDR3 bases: TGTGCCAGCAAAACTCAGGGGGTGGTGACCGGGGAGCTGTTTTTT. Amino acid sequence: CASKTQGVVTGELFF.

In DNA form, the CDR3 reads TGTGCCAGCAGACCCGGACAGGTGATGAACACTGAAGCTTTCTTT. Translated: CASRPGQVMNTEAFF. The chain recombines TRBV11-2 with TRBJ1-1, with 7 bases fitting TRBD1. This CDR3 has 15 amino acids. The germline CDR1 and CDR2 sequences are SGHAT and FQNNGV. The V segment lost 6 bases and the J segment 0 bases; nucleotides outside the gene matches: 7.

The chain joins TRBV15 to TRBJ2-7; 7 nucleotides align to TRBD1. V lost 0 bases, J lost 2 bases, and 4 bases stayed unmatched. The CDR3 runs to 15 residues. The germline CDR1 and CDR2 sequences are LNHNV and YYDKDF (reference sequence). CDR3 sequence (DNA): TGTGCCACCAGCAGAGACGCAGGGGGTCCCTACGAGCAGTACTTC. This translates into CATSRDAGGPYEQYF.

This clone was seen only once. This chain connects TRBV19 to TRBJ1-1; D is ambiguous. The V and J ends lost 3 bases and 6 bases respectively, with 17 bases between them. Germline CDR1 LNHDA, CDR2 SQIVND (reference sequence). This CDR3 has 15 residues. The CDR3 nucleotides read TGTGCCAGTAGTATGATGGCAGCCCGCGGGGCTGAAGCTTTCTTT. It codes for CASSMMAARGAEAFF.

This sequence joins TRBV6-5 and TRBJ2-7; 7 bases match TRBD1. CDR1 and CDR2 from the germline V gene are MNHEY and SVGAGI. The CDR3 loop spans 13 amino acids. The V gene end was trimmed by 10 bases and the J gene end by 5 bases; junction bases not matched to a gene: 11. CDR3 protein: CATGTDRVHEQYF. CDR3 in DNA: TGTGCCACGGGAACAGACAGGGTCCACGAGCAGTACTTC.

The CDR3 loop is CASSLAGGNTGELFF. DNA for the CDR3: TGTGCCAGCAGCCTAGCGGGGGGGAACACCGGGGAGCTGTTTTTT. The V gene is TRBV3-1 (or the pseudogene TRBV3-2), the J gene TRBJ2-2, with 10 bases that match TRBD2. The V and J ends lost 4 bases and 1 base, in that order; junction bases with no gene match: 0. In germline, CDR1 is LGHDT, CDR2 YNNKEL (reference sequence). This CDR3 contains 15 residues.

The count of this clone is one. CDR3 coding DNA: TGTGCCAGCAGTTTGGAGGTGCAAGACTATGGCTACACCTTC. This gives the protein CASSLEVQDYGYTF. The V gene is TRBV6-6, the J gene TRBJ1-2; D is undetermined. V lost 4 bases and J lost 3, with 12 bases in between. The germline V gene has CDR1 MNHNY and CDR2 SVGAGI (reference sequence). The CDR3 loop spans 14 amino acids.

This rearrangement joins TRBV7-6 to TRBJ1-1; TRBD1 aligns across 8 bases. The trim removed 1 base at V and 4 bases at J, leaving 5 bases unmatched. The CDR3 length is 15 residues. Germline loops: CDR1 SGHVS, CDR2 FNYEAQ. The DNA of the CDR3 is TGTGCCAGCAGCTTAGGAGACAGGGGTGGCACTGAAGCTTTCTTT. Its protein product is CASSLGDRGGTEAFF.

The chain has TRBV5-1 and TRBJ2-3; 8 bases line up with TRBD1. This CDR3 has 14 amino acids. CDR1 and CDR2 from the germline V gene are SGHRS and YFSETQ. J lost 2 bases, V lost 7 bases, and 6 bases had no gene match. This CDR3 is CASGRGQVTDTQYF. CDR3 sequence (DNA): TGCGCCAGCGGACGGGGACAGGTCACAGATACGCAGTATTTT.

The V and J genes are TRBV30 and TRBJ1-1, with a possible D match to TRBD1 (6 bases). This CDR3 spans 14 amino acids. The V end was cut by 3 bases, the J end by 4 bases, with 15 bases between. Germline loops: CDR1 GTSNPN, CDR2 SVGIG (reference sequence). CDR3 DNA: TGTGCCTGGAGACCTGGGGGCGGCGGCACTGAAGCTTTCTTT. This sequence encodes CAWRPGGGGTEAFF.

The rearrangement uses TRBV7-9 and TRBJ2-5; 8 positions match TRBD2. The ends lost 5 bases at V and 5 bases at J; junction bases unmatched: 7. The germline CDR1 and CDR2 sequences are SEHNR and FQNEAQ (reference sequence). This CDR3 spans 14 amino acids. The DNA of the CDR3 is TGTGCCAGCAGCCGGGGCACGGGGGGGGAGACCCAGTACTTC. Amino acids: CASSRGTGGETQYF.

The rearrangement links TRBV27 to TRBJ1-2; TRBD1 matches at 11 bases. J lost 1 base, V lost 2 bases, and 3 bases had no gene match. Per germline, CDR1 MNHEY and CDR2 SMNVEV (reference sequence). The CDR3 runs to 16 residues. CDR3 DNA sequence: TGTGCCAGCAGTTTAGGGACAGGGGGGGATAACTATGGCTACACCTTC. Residues: CASSLGTGGDNYGYTF.

In nucleotides, the CDR3 is TGTGCCAGCAGCTTAAGCACAGCAGCTAACTATGGCTACACCTTC. Its protein product is CASSLSTAANYGYTF. The chain has TRBV13 and TRBJ1-2; D remains unclear. Trimming shortened V by 2 bases and J by 0 bases, and 10 bases separated the two germline ends. The length of the CDR3 is 15 residues. Germline assignment: CDR1 PRHDT and CDR2 FYEKMQ (reference sequence).

Comments on this clone: This same CDR3 is encoded by further DNA sequences in the sample. The V gene is TRBV12-3 or TRBV12-4, the J gene TRBJ1-2; 7 nucleotides line up with TRBD1. This CDR3 has 13 amino acids. V dropped 5 bases and J dropped 4; count of bases not matched to a gene: 4. The CDR3, as DNA: TGTGCCAGCAGTCCCCGGGACAGCTATGGCTACACCTTC. Translating it yields CASSPRDSYGYTF.

V gene TRBV6-6 combines with J gene TRBJ1-1, with D maybe TRBD1 (6 bases). The CDR3 is 13 amino acids. V lost 6 bases, J lost 1 base, and 9 bases lay in between. Germline CDR1 and CDR2: MNHNY and SVGAGI (reference sequence). The CDR3 DNA is TGTGCCAGCAGAGTGACAGGGAACACTGAAGCTTTCTTT. Encoded protein: CASRVTGNTEAFF.

The table lists this clone with a count of one. The genes are TRBV11-2 and TRBJ1-2; no reliable D call. Germline loops: CDR1 SGHAT, CDR2 FQNNGV. The V end lost 1 base, the J end lost 0 bases, and 12 bases lay between the germline ends. This CDR3 contains 16 residues. The CDR3 region has the DNA TGTGCCAGCAGCTTAGGGGCGAAGGCTACTAACTATGGCTACACCTTC. As protein: CASSLGAKATNYGYTF.

This chain uses TRBV30 with TRBJ1-2; 8 bases map to TRBD1. Germline V CDR1 and CDR2: GTSNPN, SVGIG (reference sequence). This CDR3 spans 16 amino acids. V lost 2 bases and J lost 5; bases outside the gene matches: 13. CDR3 DNA: TGTGCCTGGAGTAGGGCAGGGGGCGCACCGAATTATGGCTACACCTTC. Encoded protein: CAWSRAGGAPNYGYTF.

This clone was counted only a few times. The rearrangement links TRBV19 to TRBJ2-3; 12 positions agree with TRBD2. V dropped 3 bases and J dropped 3; count of bases not matched to a gene: 1. The CDR3 runs 15 residues. Germline loops: CDR1 LNHDA, CDR2 SQIVND (reference sequence). The CDR3 bases are TGTGCCAGTAGTATCGGGACTAGCGGGACAGATACGCAGTATTTT. Translating it yields CASSIGTSGTDTQYF.